This T cell receptor beta chain appears in the sequencing data of a study of T-cell reconstitution after alpha-beta-depleted transplantation in children. The study's findings and limits: As was reported, about two months after transplant, alpha-beta T cells came from several hundred expanded graft clones. Among T cells one year after transplant, newly produced cells accounted for most counts and diversity.

Unique molecular identifiers were incorporated when the TCRbeta library was constructed. TCRdb ran MiXCR on the PCR reads and lists one entry per CDR3 protein. Of some 95,000 distinct CDR3 sequences listed, more than 20% are singletons. This clonotype was seen many times. Its cognate antigen is unknown. The source was PBMCs, collected before TCRalphabeta/CD19-depleted stem cell transplant. The TCR was taken from a boy aged 2 to 10 with acute lymphoblastic leukemia, due to receive a stem cell transplant.

In nucleotides, the CDR3 is TGCGCCAGCAGGTACGACGCCTTCTCTGGAAACACCATATATTTT. This gives the protein CASRYDAFSGNTIYF. The chain is built from TRBV5-1 and TRBJ1-3; D gene uncertain. The CDR3 has 15 amino acids. V lost 5 bases, J lost 0 bases, and 12 bases lay in between. CDR1 is SGHRS and CDR2 is YFSETQ in the germline V gene. Using reference TRBV5-1 and TRBJ1-3 for the parts outside the CDR3, the full variable domain is KAGVTQTPRYLIKTRGQQVTLSCSPISGHRSVSWYQQTPGQGLQFLFEYFSETQRNKGNFPGRFSGRQFSNSRSEMNVSTLELGDSALYLCASRYDAFSGNTIYFGEGSWLTVV.